This T cell receptor beta chain was recovered during a study of vaccination and CD4 T cells after COVID-19. Treatment given: 10-day PBMC culture with coronavirus spike peptide pools or control peptides (ViraFEST assay). As concerns this clonotype: Its specificity is not known.

The CDR3 has 17 residues. V lost 0 bases and J lost 1, with 15 bases in between. Germline values: CDR1 MNHNS, CDR2 SASEGT. Researchers used the Oncomine TCR Beta short-read assay to sequence DNA from cultured CD4+ T cells. TCRdb reanalysed the PCR reads using MiXCR and keeps one entry per CDR3 protein. The table lists tens of thousands of distinct CDR3 sequences, approximately 29% of them singletons. This TCR was recovered from a human donor with COVID-19. The rearrangement joins TRBV6-1 to TRBJ2-5; D may be TRBD2 (7 bases). Sequenced input: cultured CD4+ T cells from blood. The CDR3 sequence: CASSEAATGGPQETQYF. The DNA for the CDR3 is TGTGCCAGCAGTGAAGCTGCGACGGGGGGCCCCCAAGAGACCCAGTACTTC.